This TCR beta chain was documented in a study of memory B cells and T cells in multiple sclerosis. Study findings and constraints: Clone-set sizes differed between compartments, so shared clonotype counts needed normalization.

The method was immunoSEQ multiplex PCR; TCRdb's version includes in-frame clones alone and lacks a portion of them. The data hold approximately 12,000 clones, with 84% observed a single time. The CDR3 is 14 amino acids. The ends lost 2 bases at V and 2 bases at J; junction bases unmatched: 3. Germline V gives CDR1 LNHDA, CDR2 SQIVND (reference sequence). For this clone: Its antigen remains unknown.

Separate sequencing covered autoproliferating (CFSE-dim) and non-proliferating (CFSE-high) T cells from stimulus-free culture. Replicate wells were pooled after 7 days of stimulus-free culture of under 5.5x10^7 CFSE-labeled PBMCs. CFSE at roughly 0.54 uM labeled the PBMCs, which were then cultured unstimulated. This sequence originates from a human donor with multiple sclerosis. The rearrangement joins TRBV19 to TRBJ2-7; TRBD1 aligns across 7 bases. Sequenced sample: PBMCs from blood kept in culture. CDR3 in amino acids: CASSIKQGTYEQYF. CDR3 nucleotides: TGTGCCAGTAGTATAAAACAGGGGACCTACGAGCAGTACTTC.